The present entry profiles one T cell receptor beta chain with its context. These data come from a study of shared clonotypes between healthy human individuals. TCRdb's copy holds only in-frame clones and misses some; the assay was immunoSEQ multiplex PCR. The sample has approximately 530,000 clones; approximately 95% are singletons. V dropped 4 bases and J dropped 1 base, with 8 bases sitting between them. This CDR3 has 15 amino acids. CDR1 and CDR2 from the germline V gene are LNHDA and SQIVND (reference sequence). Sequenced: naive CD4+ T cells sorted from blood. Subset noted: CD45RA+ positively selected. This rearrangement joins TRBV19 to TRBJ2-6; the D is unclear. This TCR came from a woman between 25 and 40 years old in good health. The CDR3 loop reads CASSTGKSGANVLTF. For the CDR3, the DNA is TGTGCCAGTAGTACCGGCAAGTCTGGGGCCAACGTCCTGACTTTC.